Listed below are T cell receptor beta chains from one sample, sequenced in a study of glioma-infiltrating T cells. One entry per CDR3 protein results from TCRdb running MiXCR on the multiplex PCR reads. This sample has around 100,000 distinct CDR3 sequences; about 30% occur once, and the top ten carry approximately 46%. The sequenced sample was glioma tissue, nonneoplastic brain tissue, or PBMCs (not recorded which). The receptors stem from a human donor with low-grade glioma or glioblastoma, undergoing nonglioma brain surgery, or in good health (not recorded which). Each CDR3 is given with its conserved first and last residue. The order of the fields is CDR3 protein, CDR3 length, V gene.

CDR3 protein: CASSLIGERNYGYTF
CDR3 length: 15
V gene: TRBV27

CDR3 protein: CASSRTRRGDTQYF
CDR3 length: 14
V gene: TRBV7-3

CDR3 protein: CASSQDLGSGNTIYF
CDR3 length: 15
V gene: TRBV4-2

CDR3 protein: CDSTDELEETQYF
CDR3 length: 13
V gene: TRBV6-1

CDR3 protein: CASSEVGRNQPQHF
CDR3 length: 14
V gene: TRBV2

CDR3 protein: CASDKGGIADTQYF
CDR3 length: 14
V gene: TRBV2

CDR3 protein: CASSSSLGSSYEQYF
CDR3 length: 15
V gene: TRBV7-2

CDR3 protein: CASSFREGNWRNEQFF
CDR3 length: 16
V gene: TRBV7-8

CDR3 protein: CASSNRDRADGYTF
CDR3 length: 14
V gene: TRBV6-1

CDR3 protein: CAISERDRGVAEQYF
CDR3 length: 15
V gene: TRBV10-3

CDR3 protein: CASNGQGLKTDTQYF
CDR3 length: 15
V gene: TRBV2

CDR3 protein: CVSTMGTEAFF
CDR3 length: 11
V gene: TRBV27

CDR3 protein: CASSSGGSDQPQHF
CDR3 length: 14
V gene: TRBV12-3/TRBV12-4

CDR3 protein: CSATPGGEAFF
CDR3 length: 11
V gene: TRBV20-1

CDR3 protein: CASSQPTGTRPNEQYF
CDR3 length: 16
V gene: TRBV4-1

CDR3 protein: CASSFAAGGFYKQYF
CDR3 length: 15
V gene: TRBV7-9

CDR3 protein: CSANRADSNQPQHF
CDR3 length: 14
V gene: TRBV20-1

CDR3 protein: CASSPGFSSYEQYF
CDR3 length: 14
V gene: TRBV19

CDR3 protein: CASSLLGRAYEQYF
CDR3 length: 14
V gene: TRBV7-2

CDR3 protein: CASSYSRAFF
CDR3 length: 10
V gene: TRBV12-3/TRBV12-4

CDR3 protein: CSARIVGRGVNNEQFF
CDR3 length: 16
V gene: TRBV20-1

CDR3 protein: CASSVEAGTPYNEQFF
CDR3 length: 16
V gene: TRBV9

CDR3 protein: CASSTIWTSGGPTDTQYF
CDR3 length: 18
V gene: TRBV19

CDR3 protein: CASSLNPNEQYF
CDR3 length: 12
V gene: TRBV12-3/TRBV12-4

CDR3 protein: CASSYSTRGNTDTQYF
CDR3 length: 16
V gene: TRBV6-5

CDR3 protein: CASSLDGSSYEQYF
CDR3 length: 14
V gene: TRBV12-3/TRBV12-4

CDR3 protein: CASSQGTGFNEKLFF
CDR3 length: 15
V gene: TRBV4-3

CDR3 protein: CAWSRQLNQPQHF
CDR3 length: 13
V gene: TRBV30

CDR3 protein: CASSYDPSRGLTYNEQFF
CDR3 length: 18
V gene: TRBV6-2/TRBV6-3

CDR3 protein: CASRPTRERGELFF
CDR3 length: 14
V gene: TRBV7-9

CDR3 protein: CASDFVGAKGYTF
CDR3 length: 13
V gene: TRBV6-2/TRBV6-3

CDR3 protein: CASSQGLNNYNEQFF
CDR3 length: 15
V gene: TRBV3-1

CDR3 protein: CASSQDATASPPDDTKYF
CDR3 length: 18
V gene: TRBV4-3

CDR3 protein: CASRMGQAYTEAFF
CDR3 length: 14
V gene: TRBV6-1

CDR3 protein: CASSAAGQAHYEQYF
CDR3 length: 15
V gene: TRBV9

CDR3 protein: CASSQSIKYRDHEQYF
CDR3 length: 16
V gene: TRBV18

CDR3 protein: CASSLSEPDRVIYNEQFF
CDR3 length: 18
V gene: TRBV11-2

CDR3 protein: CSARRTVGSHNEQFF
CDR3 length: 15
V gene: TRBV20-1

CDR3 protein: CSGDRVGTEAFF
CDR3 length: 12
V gene: TRBV29-1

CDR3 protein: CASSLRGLKHTQYF
CDR3 length: 14
V gene: TRBV27

CDR3 protein: CAISESADYNQPQHF
CDR3 length: 15
V gene: TRBV10-3

CDR3 protein: CASSNDNQETQYF
CDR3 length: 13
V gene: TRBV6-1

CDR3 protein: CASSLTSGTGASYQQYF
CDR3 length: 17
V gene: TRBV28